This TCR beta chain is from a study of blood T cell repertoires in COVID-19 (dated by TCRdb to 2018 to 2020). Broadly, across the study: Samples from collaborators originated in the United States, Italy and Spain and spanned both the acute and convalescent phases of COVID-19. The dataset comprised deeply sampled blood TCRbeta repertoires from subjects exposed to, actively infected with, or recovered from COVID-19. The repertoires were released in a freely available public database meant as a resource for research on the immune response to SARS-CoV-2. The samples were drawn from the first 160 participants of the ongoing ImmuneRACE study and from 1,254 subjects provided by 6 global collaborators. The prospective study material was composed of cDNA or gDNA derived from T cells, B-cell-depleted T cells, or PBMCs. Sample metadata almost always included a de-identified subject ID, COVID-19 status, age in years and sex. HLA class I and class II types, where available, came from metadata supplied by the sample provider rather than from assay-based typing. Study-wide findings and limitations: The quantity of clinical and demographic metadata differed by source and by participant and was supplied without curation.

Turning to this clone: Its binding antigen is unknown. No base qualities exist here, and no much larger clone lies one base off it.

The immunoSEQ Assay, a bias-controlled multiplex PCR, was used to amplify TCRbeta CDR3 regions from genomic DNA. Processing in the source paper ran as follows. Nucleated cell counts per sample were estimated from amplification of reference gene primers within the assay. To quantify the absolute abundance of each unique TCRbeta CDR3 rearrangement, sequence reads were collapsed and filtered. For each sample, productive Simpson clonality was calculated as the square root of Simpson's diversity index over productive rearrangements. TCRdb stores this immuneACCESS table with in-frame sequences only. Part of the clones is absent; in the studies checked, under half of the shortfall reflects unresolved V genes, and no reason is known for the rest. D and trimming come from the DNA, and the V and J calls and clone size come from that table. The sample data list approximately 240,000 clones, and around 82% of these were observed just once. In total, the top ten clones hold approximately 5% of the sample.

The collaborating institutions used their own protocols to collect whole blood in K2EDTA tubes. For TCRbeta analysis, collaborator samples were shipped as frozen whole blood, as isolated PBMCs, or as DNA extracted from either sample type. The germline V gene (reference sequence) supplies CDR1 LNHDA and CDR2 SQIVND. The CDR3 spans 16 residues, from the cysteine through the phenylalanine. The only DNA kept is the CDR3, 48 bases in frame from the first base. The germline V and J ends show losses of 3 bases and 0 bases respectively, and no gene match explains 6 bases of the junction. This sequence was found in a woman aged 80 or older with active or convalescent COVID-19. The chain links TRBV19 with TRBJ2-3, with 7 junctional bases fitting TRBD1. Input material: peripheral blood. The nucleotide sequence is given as TGTGCCAGTAGTATCCGGACAGGCCGTAGCACAGATACGCAGTATTTT. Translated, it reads CASSIRTGRSTDTQYF.